The 26 T cell receptor beta chains reported below all come from one sample, sequenced in a study of cytomegalovirus exposure and HLA in healthy donors. Use of 60 Vbeta and 13 Jbeta primers characterized the PCR. Only in-frame clones appear in the TCRdb table, and some are missing; sequencing was by immunoSEQ multiplex PCR. Of 100,000 to 150,000 clones in the sample, roughly 80% were seen once. The sequenced sample consisted of PBMCs. The receptors stem from a man younger than 30 in good health and CMV-seropositive.

The rearrangement uses TRBV2 and TRBJ1-5, with TRBD1 as a possible D gene (6 bases). V lost 5 bases and J 0 bases, leaving 8 bases between the germline ends. This CDR3 region has 14 residues. Germline V gives CDR1 SNHLY, CDR2 FYNNEI. The CDR3 sequence: CASSRDISNQPQHF. In DNA, the CDR3 is TGTGCCAGCAGTCGGGACATTAGCAATCAGCCCCAGCATTTT.

The rearrangement uses TRBV4-3 and TRBJ1-6, with D possibly being TRBD1 (6 bases). The V and J ends lost 5 bases and 9 bases respectively, with 20 bases between them. The CDR3 runs 16 residues. The germline V gene encodes CDR1 LGHNA and CDR2 YSLEER. The CDR3 reads CASSERGGAGSSPLHF. In DNA form, the CDR3 reads TGCGCCAGCAGCGAAAGGGGGGGCGCCGGGAGTTCACCCCTCCACTTT.

A single count supports this clone. The chain links TRBV6-1 to TRBJ1-5; possibly TRBD1 for D (6 bases). V was shortened by 1 base and J by 9 bases, with 16 bases between the two germline ends. The CDR3 sequence is 15 residues long. The germline V gene encodes CDR1 MNHNS and CDR2 SASEGT. In nucleotides, the CDR3 is TGTGCCAGCAGTGAAGTCAAGTGGGGGGGGGCGCCCCAGCATTTT. Encoded protein: CASSEVKWGGAPQHF.

The chain uses TRBV29-1 and TRBJ1-3, with D perhaps matching TRBD1 (5 bases). The V and J ends lost 4 bases and 2 bases respectively, with 9 bases between them. Germline CDR1 SQVTM, CDR2 ANQGSEA. CDR3 length equals 13 residues. Written as DNA, the CDR3 is TGCAGCGTTGGGCGGGGGGCTGGAAACACCATATATTTT. This codes for CSVGRGAGNTIYF.

As concerns this clone: The missing conserved phenylalanine or tryptophan at the end of this CDR3 makes a read error likely. The gene calls are TRBV6-1 and TRBJ1-1, with D unresolved. Germline values: CDR1 MNHNS, CDR2 SASEGT. The CDR3 covers 12 residues. V shed 1 base and J shed 11 bases, with 11 bases lying between them. CDR3 amino acids: CASSEGRREAFS. The CDR3 DNA reads as TGTGCCAGCAGTGAAGGGCGAAGGGAGGCTTTCTCT.

The chain employs TRBV5-1 and TRBJ1-1, with D maybe TRBD1 (5 bases). CDR1 and CDR2 from the germline V gene are SGHRS and YFSETQ. The V and J ends lost 0 bases and 4 bases respectively, with 13 bases between them. CDR3 size: 15 residues. The CDR3 sequence is CASSLGQGMGTEAFF. The CDR3 nucleotides read TGCGCCAGCAGCTTGGGGCAGGGAATGGGCACTGAAGCTTTCTTT.

The J gene is TRBJ2-3, the V gene TRBV7-9; TRBD1 matches 7 bases. This CDR3 has 15 amino acids. The junction had 3 bases not matched to a gene; V was cut back by 2 bases and J by 1 base. The germline gives CDR1 SEHNR, CDR2 FQNEAQ (reference sequence). The CDR3 DNA follows: TGTGCCAGCAGCTTAAATACAGGGGGCACAGATACGCAGTATTTT. Its protein product is CASSLNTGGTDTQYF.

The chain has TRBV6-6 and TRBJ2-5; D unresolved. Trimming took off 5 bases at V and 2 bases at J, with 9 bases between the two ends. Germline V gene sequence: CDR1 MNHNY, CDR2 SVGAGI (reference sequence). This CDR3 spans 13 amino acids. The CDR3 here is CASSPKEQETQYF. CDR3 nucleotides: TGTGCCAGCAGTCCGAAGGAGCAAGAGACCCAGTACTTC.

The genes are TRBV30 and TRBJ2-5, with 8 bases lining up with TRBD1. V lost 5 bases, J lost 11 bases, and 4 bases stayed unmatched. The germline V gene encodes CDR1 GTSNPN and CDR2 SVGIG (reference sequence). The CDR3 consists of 10 residues. This CDR3 is CAWGTGTQYF. The CDR3 coding sequence is TGTGCCTGGGGGACAGGAACGCAGTACTTC.

The chain is built from TRBV7-8 and TRBJ2-1; perhaps TRBD1 as D (5 bases). The germline gives CDR1 SGHVS, CDR2 FQNEAQ. This CDR3 has 14 residues. V dropped 1 base and J dropped 9 bases, with 13 bases sitting between them. The CDR3 nucleotides read TGTGCCAGCAGCTTAGATGGCAGGGTCGGTGAGCAGTTCTTC. This encodes CASSLDGRVGEQFF.

This chain links TRBV6-5 with TRBJ2-2; the match to TRBD2 covers 8 bases. Germline V CDR1 and CDR2: MNHEY, SVGAGI. CDR3 length equals 15 residues. V was clipped by 6 bases and J by 3 bases; unmatched bases: 6. CDR3 residues: CASSPGGGYTGELFF. The CDR3 coding sequence is TGTGCCAGCAGCCCCGGGGGGGGATACACCGGGGAGCTGTTTTTT.

The chain joins TRBV10-3 to TRBJ1-5, with TRBD1 identical over 10 bases. V shed 0 bases and J 2 bases; nucleotides not matched to a gene: 1. CDR3 length equals 16 residues. Germline lookup yields CDR1 ENHRY and CDR2 SYGVKD. The CDR3 bases are TGTGCCATCAGTGAGTCAGGGACAGGGGGCAATCAGCCCCAGCATTTT. This encodes CAISESGTGGNQPQHF.

This chain uses TRBV4-1 with TRBJ1-5; TRBD1 is a possible D gene (5 bases). V gave up 3 bases and J gave up 7 bases, with 19 bases separating them. Germline CDR1 and CDR2: MGHRA and YSYEKL. The CDR3 is made up of 16 amino acids. CDR3 nucleotide sequence: TGCGCCAGCAGCCATCTAACCGGGACTGAGGGGCAGCCCCAGCATTTT. Encoded protein: CASSHLTGTEGQPQHF.

J is TRBJ1-1 and V is TRBV5-1; TRBD1 aligns across 7 bases. Germline values: CDR1 SGHRS, CDR2 YFSETQ. The CDR3 runs 16 residues. V shed 1 base, J shed 1 base, and the junction held 7 bases outside the gene matches. The CDR3 DNA reads TGCGCCAGCAGCTTGAAGGAGACAGGGCCGAACACTGAAGCTTTCTTT. Its translation is CASSLKETGPNTEAFF.

This clone has just a few counts. J is TRBJ1-5 and V is TRBV6-1; D remains unclear. The V end lost 4 bases, the J end lost 3 bases, and 7 bases lay between the germline ends. Germline V gene sequence: CDR1 MNHNS, CDR2 SASEGT. CDR3 length equals 13 residues. The CDR3 protein is CASSVKLNQPQHF. CDR3 bases: TGTGCCAGCAGTGTGAAGCTCAATCAGCCCCAGCATTTT.

The chain uses TRBV29-1 and TRBJ1-1; 7 bases match TRBD1. This CDR3 has 11 amino acids. J was trimmed by 4 bases and V by 7 bases; bases with no gene match: 3. Germline assignment: CDR1 SQVTM and CDR2 ANQGSEA. The CDR3 spells CSGTGATEAFF. The CDR3 DNA reads TGCAGCGGAACAGGGGCCACTGAAGCTTTCTTT.

The chain is built from TRBV6-1 and TRBJ2-5; 7 bases line up with TRBD2. CDR3 size: 14 residues. From germline, CDR1 is MNHNS and CDR2 SASEGT. Trimming removed 2 bases from V and 3 bases from J; junction bases left unmatched: 3. The CDR3 sequence is CASSESAGEETQYF. CDR3 DNA sequence: TGTGCCAGCAGTGAATCGGCGGGGGAAGAGACCCAGTACTTC.

This clone has more than one count but fewer than ten. The chain employs TRBV7-9 and TRBJ2-7, with TRBD1 matching 7 bases. The CDR3 spans 14 residues. Germline CDR1 and CDR2: SEHNR and FQNEAQ (reference sequence). V dropped 5 bases and J dropped 5; count of bases not matched to a gene: 9. CDR3 in amino acids: CASSDREMGHEQYF. The CDR3 DNA follows: TGTGCCAGCAGCGACAGGGAAATGGGTCACGAGCAGTACTTC.

In its sample, this clone was seen a few times. The chain joins TRBV19 to TRBJ1-1; 9 bases match TRBD1. The V segment lost 9 bases and the J segment 1 base; nucleotides outside the gene matches: 3. There are 13 residues in the CDR3. Germline V gives CDR1 LNHDA, CDR2 SQIVND (reference sequence). The chain's CDR3 is CASQQGANTEAFF. As DNA, the CDR3 is TGTGCCAGCCAACAGGGGGCGAACACTGAAGCTTTCTTT.

This clone came up a few times. The V gene is TRBV6-1, the J gene TRBJ1-4; D uncertain. The CDR3 spans 14 residues. Per germline, CDR1 MNHNS and CDR2 SASEGT. Trimming cost V 2 bases and J 7 bases, with 11 bases left between them. CDR3: CASSERGEAEKLFF. CDR3 DNA sequence: TGTGCCAGCAGTGAAAGAGGAGAGGCTGAAAAACTGTTTTTT.

The CDR3 DNA is TGTGCCAGCTCACTCAGGGGGGATAGCAATCAGCCCCAGCATTTT. Translation: CASSLRGDSNQPQHF. The chain uses TRBV18 and TRBJ1-5; 7 bases fit TRBD1. Germline V gives CDR1 KGHSH, CDR2 LQKENI. The CDR3 loop spans 15 amino acids. Losses at the gene ends were 4 bases for V and 0 bases for J; bases not matched to a gene: 3.

This clone was found once. The rearrangement joins TRBV7-2 to TRBJ2-1, with TRBD2 matching over 10 bases. J was trimmed by 6 bases and V by 1 base; bases with no gene match: 9. There are 17 residues in the CDR3. Looked up from germline, CDR1 is SGHTA and CDR2 is FQGNSA. CDR3 loop: CASSLVLAGADGNEQFF. The CDR3 DNA follows: TGTGCCAGCAGCTTAGTGCTAGCGGGAGCAGATGGCAATGAGCAGTTCTTC.

The chain employs TRBV13 and TRBJ1-1, with D possibly being TRBD1 (5 bases). Trimming left V 5 bases short and J 0 bases short, with 16 bases between. Germline-derived CDR1 and CDR2 are PRHDT and FYEKMQ (reference sequence). The CDR3 sequence is 16 residues long. The CDR3 loop is CASSPPQGWMNTEAFF. The DNA of the CDR3 is TGTGCCAGCAGCCCTCCGCAGGGTTGGATGAACACTGAAGCTTTCTTT.

This clone is medium-sized within its sample. As DNA, the CDR3 is TGTGCCAGCAGCTTAGGATCCCCTCAGGGGCACTACGAGCAGTACTTC. It specifies CASSLGSPQGHYEQYF. The V gene is TRBV7-8, the J gene TRBJ2-7; possible D gene TRBD1, 6 bases. The CDR3 consists of 16 residues. The V gene lost 1 base and the J gene lost 3 bases, with 16 bases spanning the gap. Germline loops: CDR1 SGHVS, CDR2 FQNEAQ.

The chain employs TRBV19 and TRBJ2-2, with 8 nucleotides matching TRBD1. Looked up from germline, CDR1 is LNHDA and CDR2 is SQIVND (reference sequence). The CDR3 is 15 amino acids. Germline trimming cut 3 bases from V and 1 base from J; bases unmatched to any gene: 1. For the CDR3, the DNA is TGTGCCAGTAGTATCGGACAGGGGAACACCGGGGAGCTGTTTTTT. This encodes CASSIGQGNTGELFF.

The chain couples TRBV19 to TRBJ2-2, with a weak D call TRBD1 (5 bases). The CDR3 extends over 15 amino acids. Germline assignment: CDR1 LNHDA and CDR2 SQIVND (reference sequence). V lost 3 bases, J lost 3 bases, and 11 bases lay in between. CDR3: CASSIARVHTGELFF. In DNA, the CDR3 is TGTGCCAGTAGTATCGCCAGGGTTCACACCGGGGAGCTGTTTTTT.